Below, 7 T cell receptor beta chains from the same sample are listed, as sequenced in a study of PD-1 blockade in classical Hodgkin lymphoma. Every single patient, without exception, relapsed after autologous stem cell transplantation, and brentuximab vedotin exposure varied. Generated by immunoSEQ multiplex PCR, the TCRdb table keeps only in-frame clones and is missing some. In the table there are some 65,000 clones, about two thirds of which are singletons. The sequenced sample was peripheral blood mononuclear cells (PBMCs), obtained before the second cycle of nivolumab. The receptors come from a human donor with classical Hodgkin lymphoma.

The V and J genes are TRBV5-4 and TRBJ2-7, with D possibly matching TRBD1 (6 bases). The CDR3 extends over 13 amino acids. CDR1 SGHNT and CDR2 YYREEE come from the germline V gene (reference sequence). Trimming removed 3 bases from V and 6 bases from J, with 13 bases in between. The CDR3 DNA reads as TGTGCCAGCAGCTCCCCCCAGGGGCGCGAGCAGTACTTC. Translated: CASSSPQGREQYF.

This clone was observed a single time. The J gene is TRBJ1-2, the V gene TRBV5-1; TRBD1 matches 7 bases. Germline-derived CDR1 and CDR2 are SGHRS and YFSETQ. This CDR3 is built from 14 residues. The V gene end was trimmed by 0 bases and the J gene end by 4 bases; junction bases not matched to a gene: 3. The CDR3 coding sequence is TGCGCCAGCAGCTTGGAAGGACAGGCCTATGGCTACACCTTC. Translating gives CASSLEGQAYGYTF.

This clone is classed as medium-sized (0.01 to 0.1%). The J gene is TRBJ2-2, the V gene TRBV10-2; 11 bases map to TRBD1. V trimming: 11 bases; J trimming: 1 base; junction bases outside the gene matches: 9. Looked up from germline, CDR1 is WSHSY and CDR2 is SAAADI. The CDR3 length is 16 residues. In DNA form, the CDR3 reads TGCGCCTCCGGACAGGGGGCAGGAGGGAACACCGGGGAGCTGTTTTTT. It codes for CASGQGAGGNTGELFF.

This chain joins TRBV18 and TRBJ2-7; D may be TRBD1 (5 bases). The CDR3 has 13 amino acids. V dropped 2 bases and J dropped 7 bases, with 12 bases sitting between them. Germline loops: CDR1 KGHSH, CDR2 LQKENI. CDR3 sequence reads: CASSPSTVEEQYF. The DNA for the CDR3 is TGTGCCAGCTCACCATCGACAGTGGAAGAGCAGTACTTC.

The gene calls are TRBV27 and TRBJ2-7; 13 nucleotides agree with TRBD2. The CDR3 is 15 amino acids. Germline V lookup: CDR1 MNHEY, CDR2 SMNVEV (reference sequence). Trimming took 5 bases from V and 4 from J; bases not matched to a gene: 5. The CDR3 region is CASSLGTSGDYEQYF. The CDR3 nucleotides read TGTGCCAGCAGTCTGGGGACTAGCGGGGATTACGAGCAGTACTTC.

The genes are TRBV6-5 and TRBJ2-6, with D unresolved. CDR3 length equals 13 residues. Looked up from germline, CDR1 is MNHEY and CDR2 is SVGAGI. Trimming pared 8 bases from V and 3 bases from J, leaving 8 bases between. For the CDR3, the DNA is TGTGCCAGCCACAGCTTTGGGGCCAACGTCCTGACTTTC. The encoded protein is CASHSFGANVLTF.

The J gene is TRBJ1-2, the V gene TRBV6-6, with D unresolved. Germline V gives CDR1 MNHNY, CDR2 SVGAGI (reference sequence). The CDR3 is 12 residues long. Trimming took 6 bases from V and 4 from J, leaving 9 bases between them. The CDR3 DNA reads TGTGCCAGCAGCCCTGAGGGCTATGGCTACACCTTC. It specifies CASSPEGYGYTF.